The text below deals with one T cell receptor beta chain. Ten or more counts support this clone. Its antigen remains undetermined. There are no base qualities to consult, and no much larger clone falls within one base. The data originate from a study of beta chain features in type 1 diabetes (dated by TCRdb to between 2017 and 2018). Regarding the complete study: Mean age, gender distribution, total cell number and subset yield were not different between patients and healthy donors. A total of approximately 100,000,000 sorted cells were examined across all samples, and the number of cells per subset was strongly correlated with RNA yield. In the study, recently diagnosed type 1 diabetes patients and matched healthy donors were compared on the TCRB repertoires of their sorted circulating CD4+ T cell subsets. Whereas all 28 donors provided naive and central memory subsets, regulatory and stem cell-like memory subsets were isolated from just 8 patients and about eight healthy donors. Here is what the overall study found, with its caveats: In all four CD4+ subsets, TCRB CDR3 length was moderately but significantly shorter in type 1 diabetes patients. Shorter templates might have been favored by PCR, but patient and control samples were amplified and corrected together, so both groups would have been affected equally by any skew. Because cDNA rather than genomic DNA was sequenced, highly expressing activated cells could have been over-represented, although no difference in activation and CD3 levels was found between groups. Patients with type 1 diabetes made fewer insertions and deleted more nucleotides at VDJ recombination sites, implying thymic rearrangement abnormalities. Only small numbers of individuals were included in the HLA sub-analyses, which left unresolved whether HLA type had any influence on TCRB rearrangement. Naive, central memory and regulatory TCRB repertoires appeared to be more alike among patients than among healthy donors.

All of the isolated RNA was reverse transcribed with the High Capacity cDNA Reverse Transcription Kit, so expressed TCRB transcripts were sequenced. Deep immunoSEQ sequencing was applied to naive, central memory and regulatory T cell samples, giving an average of around 3.8 million total reads per sample. Sorted cells were lysed in RLT buffer, and RNA was extracted using DNase-treated RNeasy Micro or Mini kits according to cell number. Each cell subset was processed separately to prevent cross-contamination, with patient and healthy donor samples processed together. The immunoSEQ multiplex PCR was used to amplify TCRB sequences from cDNA, yielding 87-bp fragments that span the CDR3 region. Amplicons were sequenced on the Illumina HiSeq platform. In the original analysis: Synthetic template baselines were used to correct PCR bias computationally, reads within Hamming distance 2 were collapsed, and singletons that could not be merged were discarded. Reads were aligned against IMGT so that V, D and J genes, CDR3 length and insertions or deletions at six rearrangement sites could be assigned. Clonotype counts were normalized to sorted cell number within each subset before computing true diversity and Gini coefficients with the tcR R package. The overlap coefficient, calculated on TCRB nucleotide sequences, was used to quantify repertoire sharing. Out-of-frame TCRB sequences from naive cells were analyzed to stand in for the pre-selection repertoire. Sourced from immuneACCESS, this table was stored by TCRdb with only in-frame sequences that have V and J called. A share of the clones is absent; for the studies checked, an unresolved V gene accounts for under half, and the remainder has no known explanation. The V and J calls and clone size are taken from that table; D and trimming were inferred from the DNA. This sample is represented by some 230,000 clones; over 8.5% of them were singletons. Approximately 0.03% of the sample rests with the top ten.

A single peripheral blood draw of around 100 mL on average was collected from each donor into heparinised tubes. Naive, central memory, regulatory and stem cell-like memory CD4+ T cells were sorted on a BD FACSAria II using a panel including CD45RO, CCR7, CD25, CD127, CD95 and CD27. Purity was above 98% for every sorted population. PBMCs were separated immediately by Lymphoprep density gradient centrifugation and were stained directly, without being cultured. So that batch effects would be minimized, each experiment stained and sorted samples in pairs, pairing one healthy donor with one patient. CDR1 and CDR2 are read off the germline V gene as MGHRA and YSYEKL. From the cysteine through the phenylalanine, the CDR3 covers 13 amino acids. Of all the DNA, just the CDR3 is kept, 39 bases in frame from base 1. V and J are truncated by 6 bases and 1 base respectively, leaving an intervening sequence of 9 bases.

Sequencing input: naive CD4+ T cells from blood. Read against the paper, the sample's cell subset or site label means: true naive CD4+ T cells. This sequence originates from a young woman in good health. The rearrangement combines TRBV4-1 with TRBJ2-5, with an unclear D gene assignment. CDR3 protein: CASRNGFQETQYF. The bases are TGCGCCAGCAGGAACGGTTTCCAAGAGACCCAGTACTTC.